Below are 11 T cell receptor beta chains sequenced from a single sample in a study of blood T cell repertoires in COVID-19. The protocol was immunoSEQ multiplex PCR, while the TCRdb copy is restricted to in-frame clones and leaves out a portion. The sample lists a few hundred thousand clones, 70% to 90% occurring once. Sequenced sample: peripheral blood. The receptors come from a man between 60 and 75 years old who had recovered from COVID-19.

This clone was detected only once. This chain connects TRBV19 to TRBJ2-7; 8 nucleotides line up with TRBD2. V trimming: 5 bases; J trimming: 3 bases; junction bases outside the gene matches: 12. The CDR3 has 16 residues. CDR1 and CDR2 (germline): LNHDA, SQIVND (reference sequence). Here the CDR3 reads CASSSKRLAQNYEQYF. The CDR3 bases are TGTGCCAGTAGTTCAAAAAGACTAGCGCAAAACTACGAGCAGTACTTC.

This clone was seen a few times. The rearrangement joins TRBV30 to TRBJ2-5, with D perhaps TRBD1 (5 bases). The V gene lost 0 bases and the J gene lost 2 bases, with 10 bases spanning the gap. This CDR3 is built from 14 residues. Germline values: CDR1 GTSNPN, CDR2 SVGIG (reference sequence). The CDR3 sequence is CAWSVGTGQETQYF. The CDR3 nucleotides read TGTGCCTGGAGTGTAGGAACAGGTCAAGAGACCCAGTACTTC.

V gene TRBV6-5 combines with J gene TRBJ2-7; 7 positions match TRBD1. The junction had 8 bases not matched to a gene; V was cut back by 6 bases and J by 0 bases. The CDR3 is 15 amino acids. Germline V gene data show CDR1 as MNHEY and CDR2 as SVGAGI. This CDR3 is CASSGFRTGSYEQYF. The CDR3 coding sequence is TGTGCCAGCAGCGGATTTAGGACAGGCTCCTACGAGCAGTACTTC.

The V and J genes are TRBV11-1 and TRBJ1-1; D may be TRBD1 (5 bases). V was pared by 8 bases and J by 6 bases, with 13 bases between. The CDR3 has 12 amino acids. Per the germline V gene, CDR1 is SGHAT and CDR2 is FQDESV (reference sequence). The CDR3 here is CASGWRGAEAFF. The DNA of the CDR3 is TGTGCCAGCGGGTGGAGGGGCGCTGAAGCTTTCTTT.

The chain carries TRBV3-1 (or the pseudogene TRBV3-2) and TRBJ1-2; D unclear. CDR1 is LGHDT, CDR2 YNNKEL, per germline (reference sequence). The ends were cut back, 4 bases at V and 8 bases at J, with 14 bases in the middle. The length of the CDR3 is 13 residues. The CDR3 DNA is TGTGCCAGCAGCCCTAGCGGGTTAGGCGGCTACACCTTC. Its translation is CASSPSGLGGYTF.

The chain links TRBV29-1 to TRBJ2-5; TRBD1 aligns across 9 bases. Trimming took 6 bases from V and 4 from J; bases not matched to a gene: 3. Per germline, CDR1 SQVTM and CDR2 ANQGSEA. This CDR3 has 12 amino acids. The CDR3 protein is CSVHRGRETQYF. CDR3 coding DNA: TGCAGCGTACACAGGGGGCGAGAGACCCAGTACTTC.

The rearrangement uses TRBV5-1 and TRBJ1-2; D gene ambiguous. Germline CDR1 and CDR2: SGHRS and YFSETQ. Deletions cut 5 bases from V and 1 base from J, with 27 bases between. The CDR3 runs to 19 residues. The CDR3 coding sequence is TGCGCCAGCAGGCCCGGGTCAACCCTTAGCCGTACACTTAACTATGGCTACACCTTC. It codes for CASRPGSTLSRTLNYGYTF.

The chain recombines TRBV19 with TRBJ2-7; TRBD1 aligns across 9 bases. The germline CDR1 and CDR2 sequences are LNHDA and SQIVND (reference sequence). With V trimmed by 4 bases and J by 2 bases, 6 bases remained unmatched. The CDR3 consists of 15 residues. CDR3 coding DNA: TGTGCCAGTAGTAACTTGGGACAGGGAGCCTACGAGCAGTACTTC. This translates into CASSNLGQGAYEQYF.

V and J are TRBV27 and TRBJ2-1; 8 bases match TRBD2. Germline assignment: CDR1 MNHEY and CDR2 SMNVEV (reference sequence). The CDR3 totals 19 residues. V lost 0 bases to trimming and J lost 8 bases; unmatched junction nucleotides: 18. This CDR3 reads CASSLSGTRKLAVPDEQFF. CDR3 nucleotide sequence: TGTGCCAGCAGTTTATCCGGGACTCGGAAACTAGCGGTCCCGGATGAGCAGTTCTTC.

This chain connects TRBV29-1 to TRBJ1-2; possibly TRBD1 for D (5 bases). CDR1 is SQVTM, CDR2 ANQGSEA, per germline. CDR3 length: 12 amino acids. Trimming removed 4 bases from V and 2 bases from J, with 8 bases in between. CDR3 DNA: TGCAGCGTTGTTTCAGGGAACTATGGCTACACCTTC. It yields the protein CSVVSGNYGYTF. The full variable domain, its missing parts supplied by reference TRBV29-1 and TRBJ1-2, is SAVISQKPSRDICQRGTSLTIQCQVDSQVTMMFWYRQQPGQSLTLIATANQGSEATYESGFVIDKFPISRPNLTFSTLTVSNMSPEDSSIYLCSVVSGNYGYTFGSGTRLTVV.

The chain joins TRBV5-1 to TRBJ2-1; 13 positions match TRBD2. V gave up 4 bases and J gave up 0 bases; unmatched junction bases: 4. The CDR3 has 17 residues. Germline V gene data show CDR1 as SGHRS and CDR2 as YFSETQ. The CDR3 protein is CASSPGLAGTSYNEQFF. CDR3 coding DNA: TGCGCCAGCAGCCCGGGACTAGCGGGGACCTCCTACAATGAGCAGTTCTTC.